A single sample gave rise to the 30 T cell receptor beta chains below, sequenced in a study of CD8+CD57+ T cells in acquired aplastic anemia. Genomic DNA provided the template from which TCR beta VDJ and CDR3 profiles were obtained. TCRdb analysed the reads with MiXCR anew, one entry per CDR3 protein. The data hold under 250,000 distinct CDR3 sequences, with roughly 60% observed a single time. CD8+CD57+ cell expansion, shown by flow cytometry, had occurred in the patients selected for sequencing. The sample consisted of sorted CD4+, CD8+, or CD8+CD57+ T cells (not recorded which) from PBMCs. These receptors were collected from a human donor with aplastic anemia.

This chain joins TRBV10-3 and TRBJ2-1; 11 bases are a match to TRBD1. Trimming took 10 bases from V and 15 from J; bases not matched to a gene: 17. The CDR3 has 14 amino acids. Per germline, CDR1 ENHRY and CDR2 SYGVKD. The CDR3 here is CASTQLDRGRFAFF. The DNA for the CDR3 is TGTGCCAGCACCCAACTGGACAGGGGGCGATTTGCGTTCTTC.

J is TRBJ1-1 and V is TRBV20-1; D is perhaps TRBD1 (6 bases). Germline lookup yields CDR1 DFQATT and CDR2 SNEGSKA (reference sequence). The CDR3 is made up of 16 amino acids. Trimming removed 4 bases at V and 4 bases at J, with 22 bases between. The CDR3 loop reads CSAKTRRQVSGTEAFF. In DNA, the CDR3 is TGCAGTGCTAAGACCCGTCGACAGGTCTCCGGCACTGAAGCTTTCTTT.

The table lists this clonotype with a few counts. The J gene is TRBJ2-7, the V gene TRBV7-9, with D uncertain. CDR1 SEHNR and CDR2 FQNEAQ come from the germline V gene (reference sequence). CDR3 size: 14 residues. Trimming pared 2 bases from V and 4 bases from J, leaving 12 bases between. The CDR3 region has the DNA TGTGCCAGCAGCTTACATAACGAGCCGTACGAGCAGTACTTC. Translation: CASSLHNEPYEQYF.

The rearrangement uses TRBV5-4 and TRBJ1-5; D gene uncertain. The CDR3 length is 14 residues. V dropped 0 bases and J dropped 0 bases, with 4 bases sitting between them. Germline CDR1 is SGHNT and CDR2 is YYREEE (reference sequence). Here the CDR3 DNA reads TGTGCCAGCAGCTTGGAAGGTAGCAATCAGCCCCAGCATTTT. It specifies CASSLEGSNQPQHF.

V is TRBV10-3 and J is TRBJ2-7; D is unresolved. Germline V gives CDR1 ENHRY, CDR2 SYGVKD. Trimming pared 11 bases from V and 3 bases from J, leaving 11 bases between. The CDR3 contains 11 residues. The CDR3 is CARGYRYEQYF. CDR3 nucleotide sequence: TGTGCCCGAGGATACCGCTACGAGCAGTACTTC.

On this clonotype itself: With a much larger clone just one base away, this may be a read error. The final CDR3 position lacks the conserved phenylalanine or tryptophan, pointing to a likely read error. The gene calls are TRBV5-1 and TRBJ1-1, with 8 bases fitting TRBD1. CDR1 and CDR2 (germline): SGHRS, YFSETQ. The CDR3 has 19 residues. Trimming took 2 bases from V and 0 from J; bases not matched to a gene: 15. In DNA form, the CDR3 reads TGCGCCAGCAGCTTTCCCGACAGGGGACGGGCTCACATGAACACTGAAGCTTTCTCT. This codes for CASSFPDRGRAHMNTEAFS.

The genes are TRBV9 and TRBJ2-3, with 8 bases lining up with TRBD2. V lost 4 bases to trimming and J lost 7 bases; unmatched junction nucleotides: 17. The germline gives CDR1 SGDLS, CDR2 YYNGEE. The CDR3 is 17 residues long. CDR3 loop: CASSLAGRGGGRNTQYF. The CDR3 nucleotides are TGTGCCAGCAGCCTAGCCGGGAGGGGCGGGGGGCGGAATACGCAGTATTTT.

The genes are TRBV7-9 and TRBJ2-1, with D unclear. This CDR3 region has 10 residues. The V and J ends lost 1 base and 13 bases respectively, with 5 bases between them. Germline values: CDR1 SEHNR, CDR2 FQNEAQ (reference sequence). CDR3 sequence (DNA): TGTGCCAGCAGCTTAGTCACTCAGTTCTTC. It translates to CASSLVTQFF.

The chain combines TRBV19 with TRBJ2-7; TRBD1 aligns across 9 bases. The germline CDR1 and CDR2 sequences are LNHDA and SQIVND (reference sequence). The V and J ends lost 2 bases and 1 base, in that order; junction bases with no gene match: 6. The CDR3 extends over 16 amino acids. In nucleotides, the CDR3 is TGTGCCAGTAGTATAACCGGGACAGGGAGGTCCTACGAGCAGTACTTC. It is translated as CASSITGTGRSYEQYF.

V and J are TRBV12-3 or TRBV12-4 and TRBJ2-5; D ambiguous. The CDR3 is made up of 13 amino acids. The V end lost 6 bases, the J end lost 5 bases, and 13 bases lay between the germline ends. The chain's CDR3 is CASSVEWSETQYF. As DNA, the CDR3 is TGTGCCAGCAGCGTAGAGTGGAGTGAGACCCAGTACTTC.

The chain uses TRBV7-3 and TRBJ2-1, with a possible D match to TRBD2 (6 bases). This CDR3 has 15 amino acids. The germline V gene has CDR1 SGHTA and CDR2 FQGTGA. Trimming removed 3 bases at V and 2 bases at J, with 11 bases between. Written as DNA, the CDR3 is TGTGCCAGCAGCTTCACCGGGGGACCCTACAATGAGCAGTTCTTC. Translating gives CASSFTGGPYNEQFF.

This chain connects TRBV7-9 to TRBJ1-2; 9 bases align to TRBD1. The CDR3 sequence is 14 residues long. From germline, CDR1 is SEHNR and CDR2 FQNEAQ (reference sequence). The junction had 6 bases not matched to a gene; V was cut back by 5 bases and J by 5 bases. The CDR3 protein is CASSVGGTGYGYTF. CDR3 coding DNA: TGTGCCAGCAGCGTCGGCGGGACAGGGTATGGCTACACCTTC.

V is TRBV29-1 and J is TRBJ1-1; unclear D gene. In germline, CDR1 is SQVTM, CDR2 ANQGSEA. This CDR3 is built from 12 residues. V was shortened by 3 bases and J by 5 bases, with 10 bases between the two germline ends. The CDR3 reads CSVEWEATEAFF. In DNA form, the CDR3 reads TGCAGCGTTGAGTGGGAGGCGACTGAAGCTTTCTTT.

This clonotype has a handful of counts. The CDR3 loop reads CATSDRGQVAYEQYF. The CDR3 DNA is TGTGCCACCAGTGACCGGGGACAGGTAGCCTACGAGCAGTACTTC. This chain links TRBV24-1 with TRBJ2-7; 8 bases are a match to TRBD1. The CDR3 contains 15 residues. The J segment lost 2 bases and the V segment lost 4 bases, leaving 6 bases of the junction unmatched. Germline CDR1 KGHDR, CDR2 SFDVKD.

The chain carries TRBV5-1 and TRBJ2-5; D uncertain. The germline gives CDR1 SGHRS, CDR2 YFSETQ. The CDR3 is 14 amino acids. V lost 4 bases and J 3 bases, leaving 13 bases between the germline ends. CDR3 DNA sequence: TGCGCCAGCAGCATGACACAACTGGAAGAGACCCAGTACTTC. Its translation is CASSMTQLEETQYF.

This sequence joins TRBV20-1 and TRBJ2-7; 9 bases map to TRBD1. There are 15 residues in the CDR3. The V segment lost 5 bases and the J segment 1 base; nucleotides outside the gene matches: 9. The V gene's germline CDR1 is DFQATT and CDR2 SNEGSKA (reference sequence). The CDR3 is CSAQMSGTGSYEQYF. The CDR3 nucleotides read TGCAGTGCTCAAATGTCCGGGACAGGGTCCTACGAGCAGTACTTC.

Notes on this clonotype: This could be a read error, since a much larger clone is one nucleotide away. The V and J genes are TRBV6-1 and TRBJ2-1; unclear D gene. This CDR3 comprises 13 residues. Germline V gene sequence: CDR1 MNHNS, CDR2 SASEGT. This CDR3 reads CASRNWKNNGQFF. DNA for the CDR3: TGTGCCAGCAGAAACTGGAAGAACAATGGGCAGTTCTTC.

The CDR3 region has the DNA TGTGCCAGTAGTCCGGGACAGATCCTACGGGAGACCCAGTACTTC. Encoded protein: CASSPGQILRETQYF. The rearrangement links TRBV19 to TRBJ2-5; 7 nucleotides match TRBD1. The germline CDR1 and CDR2 sequences are LNHDA and SQIVND (reference sequence). The CDR3 contains 15 residues. With V trimmed by 5 bases and J by 5 bases, 11 bases remained unmatched.

This clonotype was picked up one time. The chain combines TRBV5-4 with TRBJ2-2; TRBD1 agrees at 7 bases. In germline, CDR1 is SGHNT, CDR2 YYREEE (reference sequence). The CDR3 loop spans 13 amino acids. With V trimmed by 2 bases and J by 7 bases, 2 bases remained unmatched. The DNA of the CDR3 is TGTGCCAGCAGCTTTACAGGGGTCGGGGAGCTGTTTTTT. Encoded protein: CASSFTGVGELFF.

The chain combines TRBV20-1 with TRBJ1-1; D is uncertain. The V end lost 0 bases, the J end lost 1 base, and 6 bases lay between the germline ends. The CDR3 totals 13 residues. In germline, CDR1 is DFQATT, CDR2 SNEGSKA (reference sequence). As DNA, the CDR3 is TGCAGTGCTAGAGATCGACAGAACACTGAAGCTTTCTTT. This encodes CSARDRQNTEAFF.

The chain links TRBV20-1 to TRBJ2-7; D tentatively reads TRBD1 or TRBD2 (5 bases each). This CDR3 is built from 12 residues. Per the germline V gene, CDR1 is DFQATT and CDR2 is SNEGSKA (reference sequence). The V and J ends lost 2 bases and 6 bases respectively, with 11 bases between them. This CDR3 is CSARLWGREQYF. DNA for the CDR3: TGCAGTGCTAGATTATGGGGACGCGAGCAGTACTTC.

The rearrangement uses TRBV29-1 and TRBJ1-5; the D gene is possibly TRBD1 (5 bases). Between the trimmed V and J ends, which lost 5 bases and 2 bases, there was a span of 16 bases. The CDR3 covers 15 residues. Germline V gene lookup returns CDR1 SQVTM and CDR2 ANQGSEA. The CDR3 region has the DNA TGCAGCGTTTCGGAGGGGCTGTTGGGCAATCAGCCCCAGCATTTT. Encoded protein: CSVSEGLLGNQPQHF.

With respect to this clonotype: Compared with germline, one end of the junction differs, possibly owing to a read error. The genes are TRBV7-8 and TRBJ1-3, with 8 bases that match TRBD1. The CDR3 is made up of 16 amino acids. CDR1 and CDR2 (germline): SGHVS, FQNEAQ. Here the CDR3 DNA reads TGTGCCAGCAGCGTCCCGGGACAGGTCTCTGGAAACACCGTATATTTT. It yields the protein CASSVPGQVSGNTVYF.

The chain combines TRBV2 with TRBJ2-7; possible D gene TRBD1, 5 bases. Trimming took 7 bases from V and 6 from J, leaving 7 bases between them. The CDR3 has 10 amino acids. Germline V gene data show CDR1 as SNHLY and CDR2 as FYNNEI. The CDR3 sequence: CASKGVEQYF. The DNA of the CDR3 is TGTGCCAGCAAAGGGGTCGAGCAGTACTTC.

This clonotype was counted a single time. This sequence joins TRBV7-8 and TRBJ1-4; no reliable D call. The CDR3 is made up of 14 amino acids. V lost 7 bases, J lost 8 bases, and 17 bases lay in between. The germline V gene encodes CDR1 SGHVS and CDR2 FQNEAQ. CDR3 in amino acids: CASNHGESGEKLFF. The CDR3 coding sequence is TGTGCCAGCAACCACGGGGAGAGCGGCGAAAAACTGTTTTTT.

This rearrangement joins TRBV19 to TRBJ2-7; D gene unclear. The CDR3 length is 14 residues. The V gene lost 5 bases and the J gene lost 3 bases, with 14 bases spanning the gap. Germline CDR1 is LNHDA and CDR2 is SQIVND (reference sequence). DNA for the CDR3: TGTGCCAGTAGTTACACCGGAGATTACTACGAGCAGTACTTC. Its protein is CASSYTGDYYEQYF.

This clonotype appeared many times. The rearrangement joins TRBV9 to TRBJ2-7; D gene unclear. The germline V gene encodes CDR1 SGDLS and CDR2 YYNGEE. The V end was cut by 0 bases, the J end by 2 bases, with 12 bases between. The CDR3 has 15 residues. CDR3 coding DNA: TGTGCCAGCAGCGTAGGTGACACCCAAACCTACGAGCAGTACTTC. It yields the protein CASSVGDTQTYEQYF.

This sequence joins TRBV19 and TRBJ2-6, with no clear D. CDR1 and CDR2 (germline): LNHDA, SQIVND (reference sequence). The length of the CDR3 is 16 residues. The ends were cut back, 10 bases at V and 2 bases at J, with 18 bases in the middle. In nucleotides, the CDR3 is TGTGCCACTTATAACCCCCGTGGGCCTGGGGCCAACGTCCTGACTTTC. Encoded protein: CATYNPRGPGANVLTF.

This clonotype was seen a handful of times. The chain joins TRBV10-3 to TRBJ2-7; a possible D gene is TRBD1 (6 bases). The CDR3 runs to 16 residues. Germline V gene data show CDR1 as ENHRY and CDR2 as SYGVKD. Trimming shortened V by 0 bases and J by 5 bases, and 17 bases separated the two germline ends. CDR3 region: CAISESGLSGVHEQYF. CDR3 nucleotide sequence: TGTGCCATCAGTGAGTCTGGCCTGTCAGGGGTCCACGAGCAGTACTTC.

This clonotype turned up a few times. V and J are TRBV7-3 and TRBJ2-5; 14 nucleotides agree with TRBD2. The germline V gene encodes CDR1 SGHTA and CDR2 FQGTGA. V dropped 5 bases and J dropped 7; count of bases not matched to a gene: 3. The CDR3 runs 14 residues. CDR3 region: CASSVGLAGGTQYF. The CDR3 nucleotides are TGTGCCAGCAGCGTTGGACTAGCGGGAGGGACCCAGTACTTC. The variable domain in full, with the rest retrieved from reference TRBV7-3 and TRBJ2-5, is GAGVSQTPSNKVTEKGKYVELRCDPISGHTALYWYRQSLGQGPEFLIYFQGTGAADDSGLPNDRFFAVRPEGSVSTLKIQRTERGDSAVYLCASSVGLAGGTQYFGPGTRLLVL.